Listed below are T cell receptor beta chains from one sample, sequenced in a study of OX40 agonist ivuxolimab in advanced cancers. The protocol was immunoSEQ multiplex PCR, while the TCRdb copy is restricted to in-frame clones and leaves out a portion. The sample shows fewer than 35,000 clones, roughly 90% of them seen only once. The sequenced sample was CD4+ or CD8+ T cells sorted from blood, obtained in a trial of the OX40 agonist ivuxolimab. The receptor source for this set is an adult with an advanced solid tumor such as melanoma, head and neck, liver or kidney cancer. Each CDR3 is given with its conserved first and last residue. Fields, in order: CDR3 protein, V gene, CDR3 length, J gene.

CASSFGVSGEEEQFF	TRBV7-9	15	TRBJ2-1
CASRSGGDNTGELFF	TRBV19	15	TRBJ2-2
CASSLGSTGTQETQYF	TRBV7-8	16	TRBJ2-5
CASSPRGGGYGYTF	TRBV27	14	TRBJ1-2
CASSEWQGNQPQHF	TRBV2	14	TRBJ1-5
CASSIVGDDTNTEAFF	TRBV19	16	TRBJ1-1
CASSSELVSYEQYF	TRBV5-5	14	TRBJ2-7
CAQRRGVPLSPLSYEQYF	TRBV5-1	18	TRBJ2-7
CASSLSLAASYNEQFF	TRBV27	16	TRBJ2-1
CASSLEGSSYNEQFF	TRBV5-4	15	TRBJ2-1
CASSEAGKSNQPQHF	TRBV6-1	15	TRBJ1-5
CASTGAGVANVLTF	TRBV6-6	14	TRBJ2-6
CASSPLSGYNEQFF	TRBV27	14	TRBJ2-1
CASSQGWVETQYF	TRBV4-1	13	TRBJ2-5
CASSLSGGELFF	TRBV7-3	12	TRBJ2-2
CASSPVLATGELFF	TRBV6-5	14	TRBJ2-2
CASSQGGVWQPQHF	TRBV14	14	TRBJ1-5
CASSASGTGTYEQYF	TRBV9	15	TRBJ2-7
CASSSTLAGGPDNEQFF	TRBV9	17	TRBJ2-1
CSVVLADSYEQYF	TRBV29-1	13	TRBJ2-7
CASSQESGSSYNEQFF	TRBV4-1	16	TRBJ2-1
CASSLGSSFRDSPNEQFF	TRBV7-8	18	TRBJ2-1
CASSRNQPQHF	TRBV28	11	TRBJ1-5
CASSTGTYEQYF	TRBV7-2	12	TRBJ2-7
CASRLLAGGQETQYF	TRBV6-6	15	TRBJ2-5
CASSVTLGGPSYEQYF	TRBV9	16	TRBJ2-7
CASSTGYEQYF	TRBV19	11	-
CASSQVQGTPEAFF	TRBV4-1	14	TRBJ1-1
CASSETGPTEKLFF	TRBV27	14	TRBJ1-4
CASSPIGESSDTQYF	TRBV27	15	TRBJ2-3
CATSGDVGEAFF	TRBV19	12	TRBJ1-1
CASQLDEGNTIYF	TRBV19	13	TRBJ1-3
CASSAGAISTDTQYF	TRBV9	15	TRBJ2-3
CATSPRDGWGSNYGYTF	TRBV15	17	TRBJ1-2
CASSFRGQGADEQYF	TRBV28	15	TRBJ2-7
CASSLAGGGQPQHF	TRBV7-8	14	TRBJ1-5
CASSTPTENYGYTF	TRBV6-5	14	TRBJ1-2
CASSYSDYGYTF	TRBV6-5	12	TRBJ1-2
CASSPRAAGSSYEQYF	TRBV9	16	TRBJ2-7
CASSQEQGGYEQYF	TRBV4-3	14	TRBJ2-7
CASILLSGQNTEAFF	TRBV28	15	TRBJ1-1
CASSPGQALSLQFF	TRBV6-1	14	TRBJ2-1
CASSLGGYNEQFF	TRBV28	13	TRBJ2-1
CAISPSSGTGANVLTF	TRBV10-3	16	TRBJ2-6
CASSPSSGGTDTQYF	TRBV27	15	TRBJ2-3
CASSSLAGGPDTQYF	TRBV7-9	15	TRBJ2-3
CASSPFPGGSLHF	TRBV19	13	TRBJ1-6
CASTPQGVNTDTQYF	TRBV7-7	15	TRBJ2-3
CASSLDRGDEQFF	TRBV5-4	13	TRBJ2-1
CASSLVRGESTEAFF	TRBV5-1	15	TRBJ1-1
CASSYSSLGNQPQHF	TRBV6-5	15	TRBJ1-5
CASSGLAGPSYNEQFF	TRBV9	16	TRBJ2-1
CASSSEFSYNEQFF	TRBV2	14	TRBJ2-1
CASSYPQGPYEQYF	TRBV6-6	14	TRBJ2-7
CAISEPADHRAAVTGELFF	TRBV10-3	19	TRBJ2-2
CASSVQSGGGTGELFF	TRBV9	16	TRBJ2-2
CASSFRADSYEQYF	TRBV28	14	TRBJ2-7
CASSQGLAGGAYEQYF	TRBV14	16	TRBJ2-7
CASSLGLAGGNEQFF	TRBV27	15	TRBJ2-1
CSVAGTLNNEQFF	TRBV29-1	13	TRBJ2-1